Below, one T cell receptor beta chain is given with its context. The data were taken from a study of tumor T cells in aggressive B-cell lymphoma. Profiled with immunoSEQ multiplex PCR; TCRdb holds only in-frame clones, not every one. This table holds thousands of clones, around 82% found once. The CDR3 spans 11 residues. Trimming removed 5 bases at V and 6 bases at J, with 5 bases between. Germline-derived CDR1 and CDR2 are LGHNA and YNFKEQ. The specimen sequenced was tumor tissue. The chain couples TRBV4-2 to TRBJ2-1, with D unclear. The TCR originated in an adult with diffuse large B cell lymphoma. CDR3 sequence: CASSGLNEQFF. DNA for the CDR3: TGTGCCAGCAGCGGGCTCAATGAGCAGTTCTTC.